The 27 T cell receptor beta chains below come from one sample, sequenced in a study of T-cell reconstitution after alpha-beta-depleted transplantation in children. A library of TCRbeta sequences, prepared with unique molecular identifiers, was generated. TCRdb analysed the PCR reads with MiXCR anew, one entry per CDR3 protein. The sample lists about 130,000 distinct CDR3 sequences; 9.5% to 10% were seen once. The sequencing here drew on PBMCs, mostly from graft donor cells, taken 180 days after TCRalphabeta/CD19-depleted stem cell transplant. These receptors were obtained from a girl in the first two years of life who had a stem cell transplant for combined immunodeficiency, so the T cells may come from the graft donor.

The chain is built from TRBV7-6 and TRBJ2-7; 10 nucleotides agree with TRBD2. Trimming cost V 4 bases and J 3 bases; bases outside gene matches: 0. Per germline, CDR1 SGHVS and CDR2 FNYEAQ. This CDR3 is 13 amino acids long. The CDR3 spells CASSWTSGYEQYF. The CDR3 DNA reads TGTGCCAGCAGCTGGACTAGCGGCTACGAGCAGTACTTC.

The chain couples TRBV7-8 to TRBJ2-1; D might be TRBD1 or TRBD2, each matching 5 bases. The CDR3 spans 16 residues. V gave up 2 bases and J gave up 0 bases, with 11 bases separating them. Per the germline V gene, CDR1 is SGHVS and CDR2 is FQNEAQ. DNA of the CDR3: TGTGCCAGCAGCTTACCCGGGACGGTCTCCTACAATGAGCAGTTCTTC. Protein: CASSLPGTVSYNEQFF.

V is TRBV20-1 and J is TRBJ2-1, with 13 bases matching TRBD2. The CDR3 has 15 amino acids. CDR1 DFQATT and CDR2 SNEGSKA come from the germline V gene (reference sequence). J lost 6 bases, V lost 2 bases, and 4 bases had no gene match. This CDR3 reads CSARSGTSGTNEQFF. CDR3 bases: TGCAGTGCTAGATCCGGGACTAGCGGGACCAATGAGCAGTTCTTC.

The chain uses TRBV10-3 and TRBJ1-4; no reliable D call. Per the germline V gene, CDR1 is ENHRY and CDR2 is SYGVKD. This CDR3 region has 19 residues. Between the trimmed V and J ends, which lost 8 bases and 0 bases, there was a span of 25 bases. The CDR3 spells CAIGLTLYLGPSTNEKLFF. The CDR3 region has the DNA TGTGCCATCGGACTCACACTGTACTTAGGACCTTCAACTAATGAAAAACTGTTTTTT.

This clonotype was observed a few times. V gene TRBV5-1 combines with J gene TRBJ2-5, with a tentative D call TRBD1 (5 bases). Germline CDR1 and CDR2: SGHRS and YFSETQ. The CDR3 has 15 amino acids. The V and J ends lost 4 bases and 1 base respectively, with 14 bases between them. The CDR3 is CASSPLTDIQETQYF. CDR3 in DNA: TGCGCCAGCAGCCCACTGACAGATATCCAAGAGACCCAGTACTTC.

Only a few counts were recorded for this clonotype. The V and J genes are TRBV12-3 or TRBV12-4 and TRBJ2-7; TRBD1 aligns across 11 bases. Trimming took 4 bases from V and 4 from J; bases not matched to a gene: 12. There are 17 residues in the CDR3. The CDR3 reads CASSSNNLDRGLYEQYF. The CDR3 nucleotides are TGTGCCAGCAGTTCCAACAATCTGGACAGGGGGCTTTACGAGCAGTACTTC.

The chain employs TRBV9 and TRBJ2-1; TRBD1 is a possible D gene (5 bases). The CDR3 covers 16 residues. The germline CDR1 and CDR2 sequences are SGDLS and YYNGEE. The V gene lost 2 bases and the J gene lost 0 bases, with 12 bases spanning the gap. CDR3 residues: CASSVPQGASYNEQFF. CDR3 sequence (DNA): TGTGCCAGCAGCGTCCCGCAAGGGGCCTCCTACAATGAGCAGTTCTTC.

This clonotype was observed a handful of times. This sequence joins TRBV5-1 and TRBJ2-7; tentative D call: TRBD1 (8 bases). The germline V and J ends were trimmed by 3 bases and 1 base, with 14 bases remaining between them. The length of the CDR3 is 15 residues. CDR1 and CDR2 (germline): SGHRS, YFSETQ. CDR3 sequence (DNA): TGCGCCAGCAGCTACACAGGGGGAGGGTCCTACGAGCAGTACTTC. This gives the protein CASSYTGGGSYEQYF.

This clonotype was counted ten times or more. The chain couples TRBV5-1 to TRBJ2-2; 8 positions match TRBD1. Per the germline V gene, CDR1 is SGHRS and CDR2 is YFSETQ. The CDR3 spans 14 residues. V dropped 7 bases and J dropped 1; count of bases not matched to a gene: 3. The CDR3 sequence is CASADRENTGELFF. DNA for the CDR3: TGCGCCAGCGCGGACAGGGAGAACACCGGGGAGCTGTTTTTT.

This clonotype is medium-sized within its sample. V and J are TRBV7-2 and TRBJ2-1; 11 bases agree with TRBD2. This CDR3 is built from 14 residues. Germline trimming cut 5 bases from V and 6 bases from J; bases unmatched to any gene: 3. Germline CDR1 is SGHTA and CDR2 is FQGNSA. This CDR3 reads CASSISGRVNEQFF. Here the CDR3 DNA reads TGTGCCAGCAGCATTAGCGGGAGGGTCAATGAGCAGTTCTTC.

As concerns this clonotype: At one end the junction does not follow the germline gene, possibly because of a read error. The chain recombines TRBV2 with TRBJ1-2; D not resolved. CDR1 and CDR2 (germline): SNHLY, FYNNEI. CDR3 size: 12 residues. CDR3 in amino acids: CASSRGSYGHTF. CDR3 nucleotide sequence: TGTGCCAGCAGTCGGGGAAGTTATGGCCACACCTTC.

This clonotype was detected only a few times. The rearrangement uses TRBV12-3 or TRBV12-4 and TRBJ2-7; 8 bases are shared with TRBD2. Unmatched junction bases numbered 6, after V lost 3 bases and J lost 2 bases. The CDR3 contains 15 residues. The CDR3 region is CASSLGGGGPYEQYF. As DNA, the CDR3 is TGTGCCAGCAGTTTGGGGGGCGGGGGGCCCTACGAGCAGTACTTC.

Details on this clonotype: One junction end does not reproduce the germline sequence, and a read error may be involved. The chain recombines TRBV20-1 with TRBJ2-1; TRBD2 matches 14 bases. The germline V gene has CDR1 DFQATT and CDR2 SNEGSKA (reference sequence). The CDR3 covers 19 residues. This CDR3 is CCARVRTSGRFPIYNEQFF. In DNA, the CDR3 is TGCTGTGCTAGAGTTCGGACTAGCGGGAGGTTCCCCATATACAATGAGCAGTTCTTC.

This chain connects TRBV20-1 to TRBJ2-3; TRBD2 matches at 12 bases. Germline V gene lookup returns CDR1 DFQATT and CDR2 SNEGSKA (reference sequence). The V and J ends lost 6 bases and 0 bases, in that order; junction bases with no gene match: 4. There are 15 residues in the CDR3. DNA for the CDR3: TGCAGTGCCAGGACTAGCGGGACTAGCACAGATACGCAGTATTTT. It yields the protein CSARTSGTSTDTQYF.

DNA of the CDR3: TGTGCCATCAGTGAGTGGGGGGGACAGGGACGCGATACGCAGTATTTT. It codes for CAISEWGGQGRDTQYF. This chain uses TRBV10-3 with TRBJ2-3, with 9 bases identical to TRBD1. Looked up from germline, CDR1 is ENHRY and CDR2 is SYGVKD. The length of the CDR3 is 16 residues. V lost 1 base to trimming and J lost 6 bases; unmatched junction nucleotides: 8.

This clonotype showed up just a few times. The V gene is TRBV6-1, the J gene TRBJ2-1, with D uncertain. The V gene lost 3 bases and the J gene lost 2 bases, with 11 bases spanning the gap. CDR3 size: 15 residues. Germline CDR1 and CDR2: MNHNS and SASEGT. This chain's CDR3 is CASSDKGFPYNEQFF. The CDR3 nucleotides are TGTGCCAGCAGTGATAAAGGGTTCCCCTACAATGAGCAGTTCTTC.

This clonotype was counted at least ten times. This chain connects TRBV5-1 to TRBJ2-3; possible D gene TRBD2, 5 bases. Germline CDR1 and CDR2: SGHRS and YFSETQ. Between the trimmed V and J ends, which lost 4 bases and 5 bases, there was a span of 8 bases. CDR3 length: 12 amino acids. CDR3 nucleotides: TGCGCCAGCAGCGCCGCGGGAGATACGCAGTATTTT. Translating it yields CASSAAGDTQYF.

This clonotype was seen a handful of times. This chain joins TRBV20-1 and TRBJ2-7, with 9 bases lining up with TRBD1. V lost 0 bases to trimming and J lost 3 bases; unmatched junction nucleotides: 6. The CDR3 runs to 15 residues. The germline V gene encodes CDR1 DFQATT and CDR2 SNEGSKA (reference sequence). CDR3 nucleotide sequence: TGCAGTGCTAGAGATTGGGACAGGGTACTCTACGAGCAGTACTTC. Protein: CSARDWDRVLYEQYF.

The rearrangement links TRBV20-1 to TRBJ2-7; TRBD1 or TRBD2 may be the D gene (6 bases each). This CDR3 is 13 amino acids long. Germline CDR1 and CDR2: DFQATT and SNEGSKA (reference sequence). Trimming took 2 bases from V and 5 from J, leaving 13 bases between them. This chain's CDR3 is CSARYRGLDEQYF. The CDR3 DNA follows: TGCAGTGCTAGATATCGGGGGCTCGACGAGCAGTACTTC.

Only a few counts were recorded for this clonotype. V and J are TRBV20-1 and TRBJ1-4; a weak D match, TRBD1 (5 bases). Trimming took 3 bases from V and 7 from J, leaving 12 bases between them. CDR1 is DFQATT and CDR2 is SNEGSKA in the germline V gene (reference sequence). CDR3 size: 13 residues. The chain's CDR3 is CSARSGGSEKLFF. The CDR3 DNA follows: TGCAGTGCTAGGTCGGGGGGGAGTGAAAAACTGTTTTTT.

This clonotype was seen only a few times. In nucleotides, the CDR3 is TGCGCCAGCAGCTTAAACAGGGGGTCCACTGAAGCTTTCTTT. It translates to CASSLNRGSTEAFF. The chain recombines TRBV5-1 with TRBJ1-1, with TRBD1 identical over 8 bases. CDR3 size: 14 residues. Germline V gives CDR1 SGHRS, CDR2 YFSETQ. V dropped 2 bases and J dropped 4; count of bases not matched to a gene: 4.

The chain joins TRBV7-2 to TRBJ2-2, with D perhaps being TRBD1 or TRBD2 (5 bases each). Trimming removed 5 bases at V and 14 bases at J, with 12 bases between. The CDR3 runs 11 residues. CDR1 is SGHTA, CDR2 FQGNSA, per germline. Here the CDR3 reads CASSLWDELFF. The DNA of the CDR3 is TGTGCCAGCAGCCTCTGGGACGAACTGTTTTTT.

This clonotype was picked up a small number of times. This chain connects TRBV12-3 or TRBV12-4 to TRBJ1-2; D call uncertain. The CDR3 extends over 15 amino acids. Trimming left V 1 base short and J 0 bases short, with 9 bases between. The CDR3 bases are TGTGCCAGCAGTTTAGGGGCACTTGCTAACTATGGCTACACCTTC. Encoded protein: CASSLGALANYGYTF.

This clonotype was counted only a few times. V gene TRBV5-1 combines with J gene TRBJ2-7, with D tentatively TRBD1 or TRBD2 (5 bases each). Germline assignment: CDR1 SGHRS and CDR2 YFSETQ. With 3 bases removed from V and 2 bases from J, the gap between germline ends came to 18 bases. The CDR3 spans 16 residues. The CDR3 is CASSYPGKRGTYEQYF. As DNA, the CDR3 is TGCGCCAGCAGCTACCCAGGGAAGAGAGGGACCTACGAGCAGTACTTC. Full variable domain (remainder filled in from reference TRBV5-1 and TRBJ2-7): KAGVTQTPRYLIKTRGQQVTLSCSPISGHRSVSWYQQTPGQGLQFLFEYFSETQRNKGNFPGRFSGRQFSNSRSEMNVSTLELGDSALYLCASSYPGKRGTYEQYFGPGTRLTVT.

This clonotype occurred a few times. This chain joins TRBV12-3 or TRBV12-4 and TRBJ1-2; D ambiguous. The CDR3 sequence is 13 residues long. Trimming pared 0 bases from V and 4 bases from J, leaving 6 bases between. This CDR3 reads CASSLALGYGYTF. CDR3 nucleotide sequence: TGTGCCAGCAGTTTAGCGCTTGGCTATGGCTACACCTTC.

V usage is TRBV4-2 and J usage is TRBJ1-3; D not resolved. Germline CDR1 and CDR2: LGHNA and YNFKEQ. V was cut by 0 bases and J by 4 bases, with 10 bases left in between. The CDR3 spans 15 residues. CDR3 region: CASSQDNARGNTIYF. The CDR3 nucleotides are TGTGCCAGCAGCCAAGATAACGCTCGGGGAAACACCATATATTTT.

The CDR3 bases are TGTGCCAGCTCACCACTAAGAGGGATTTTGGTCAGAGAGACCCAGTACTTC. This codes for CASSPLRGILVRETQYF. V usage is TRBV18 and J usage is TRBJ2-5, with D possibly TRBD2 on 5 matching bases. The CDR3 is made up of 17 amino acids. With 1 base removed from V and 4 bases from J, the gap between germline ends came to 19 bases. In germline, CDR1 is KGHSH, CDR2 LQKENI.